This paragraph reports one T cell receptor beta chain. This sample was taken from a study of cytomegalovirus exposure and HLA in healthy donors. Study-wide context: About 80 million unique TCRs from HLA-typed donors made up an early data release.

Primers for the PCR totalled 60 Vbeta and 13 Jbeta. Original processing methods: The count from a later analysis was 79 million or so unique TCR beta chains, 9 million to 12 million of them shared. Assay used: immunoSEQ multiplex PCR; TCRdb lists only in-frame clones, some missing. The V and J calls and clone size were taken over from that table, and D and trimming were inferred from the DNA. The data contain under 150,000 clones, over 75% of them seen just once; the ten biggest clones take up 1.5% to 2%. The CDR3 runs 12 residues. With 8 bases clipped from V and 4 bases from J, the junction kept 2 bases outside the gene matches. From germline, CDR1 is LGHNT and CDR2 FRNRAP.

V is TRBV12-5 and J is TRBJ2-5; 9 bases line up with TRBD1. The sequence was obtained from a boy between 10 and 17 years old in good health and CMV-seronegative. Sequenced input: PBMCs. The chain's CDR3 is CASLDRGETQYF. CDR3 nucleotides: TGTGCTAGTCTGGACAGGGGAGAGACCCAGTACTTC.